The next 19 T cell receptor beta chains were all read from a single sample in a study of cytomegalovirus exposure and HLA in healthy donors. PCR used 60 Vbeta primers and 13 Jbeta primers. TCRdb keeps only in-frame clones here, not all; method: immunoSEQ multiplex PCR. The sample records approximately 110,000 clones, around 77% being singletons. Input material: PBMCs. These receptors all come from a woman aged 40 to 50 in good health and CMV-seropositive.

The J gene is TRBJ2-7, the V gene TRBV6-5, with 13 bases identical to TRBD2. Germline V gene data show CDR1 as MNHEY and CDR2 as SVGAGI. The J segment lost 4 bases and the V segment lost 7 bases, leaving 7 bases of the junction unmatched. The CDR3 loop spans 15 amino acids. CDR3 loop: CASTLLAGGAYEQYF. In DNA form, the CDR3 reads TGTGCCAGCACCTTACTAGCGGGAGGGGCATACGAGCAGTACTTC.

The chain links TRBV11-2 to TRBJ1-2; tentatively, D is TRBD1 (6 bases). This CDR3 contains 14 residues. Germline lookup yields CDR1 SGHAT and CDR2 FQNNGV. V lost 6 bases and J lost 7, with 18 bases in between. The CDR3 is CASRPTGGAGGYTF. The CDR3 DNA follows: TGTGCCAGCAGGCCGACCGGGGGGGCTGGTGGCTACACCTTC.

The chain links TRBV7-8 to TRBJ1-2; 10 positions match TRBD1. Germline trimming cut 5 bases from V and 0 bases from J; bases unmatched to any gene: 0. The CDR3 is made up of 14 amino acids. Germline assignment: CDR1 SGHVS and CDR2 FQNEAQ. CDR3 nucleotides: TGTGCCAGCAGCGGGACAGGGGCTAACTATGGCTACACCTTC. It is translated as CASSGTGANYGYTF. The entire variable domain, with the rest obtained from reference TRBV7-8 and TRBJ1-2, is as follows: GAGVSQSPRYKVAKRGQDVALRCDPISGHVSLFWYQQALGQGPEFLTYFQNEAQLDKSGLPSDRFFAERPEGSVSTLKIQRTQQEDSAVYLCASSGTGANYGYTFGSGTRLTVV.

There are a few counts of this clone. This chain joins TRBV5-6 and TRBJ2-3; 11 nucleotides match TRBD2. After removal of 1 base from V and 2 bases from J, the junction contained 3 bases not matched to a gene. The CDR3 contains 16 residues. CDR1 and CDR2 from the germline V gene are SGHDT and YYEEEE. Written as DNA, the CDR3 is TGTGCCAGCAGCTTGCGACTAGCGGGAAACACAGATACGCAGTATTTT. It specifies CASSLRLAGNTDTQYF.

The chain couples TRBV30 to TRBJ1-1; 7 bases agree with TRBD1. CDR1 is GTSNPN, CDR2 SVGIG, per germline (reference sequence). This CDR3 contains 14 residues. After removal of 2 bases from V and 0 bases from J, the junction contained 3 bases not matched to a gene. The CDR3 spells CAWSTGVMNTEAFF. CDR3 DNA: TGTGCCTGGAGTACAGGGGTAATGAACACTGAAGCTTTCTTT.

This clone was seen more than once but under ten times. The V gene is TRBV30, the J gene TRBJ2-1, with D maybe TRBD1 (5 bases). Per germline, CDR1 GTSNPN and CDR2 SVGIG (reference sequence). Trimming shortened V by 0 bases and J by 4 bases, and 10 bases separated the two germline ends. The CDR3 length is 14 residues. The CDR3 nucleotides are TGTGCCTGGAGTGTAGGGGTGGATTACAATGAGCAGTTCTTC. This gives the protein CAWSVGVDYNEQFF.

This clone was observed a handful of times. The J gene is TRBJ1-4, the V gene TRBV5-8, with TRBD1 as a possible D gene (5 bases). Germline CDR1 and CDR2: SGHTS and YDEGEE. This CDR3 spans 14 amino acids. V was cut by 6 bases and J by 6 bases, with 15 bases left in between. CDR3 nucleotide sequence: TGTGCCAGCACCTCGAGTGGGGCCCATGAAAAACTGTTTTTT. The encoded protein is CASTSSGAHEKLFF.

The genes are TRBV5-1 and TRBJ1-6; D not certain. Germline-derived CDR1 and CDR2 are SGHRS and YFSETQ. This CDR3 region has 15 residues. Trimming took 2 bases from V and 7 from J, leaving 13 bases between them. The CDR3 bases are TGCGCCAGCAGCTTACAGAATAACCTCAATTCACCCCTCCACTTT. Its translation: CASSLQNNLNSPLHF. The variable domain in full, completed from reference TRBV5-1 and TRBJ1-6, reads KAGVTQTPRYLIKTRGQQVTLSCSPISGHRSVSWYQQTPGQGLQFLFEYFSETQRNKGNFPGRFSGRQFSNSRSEMNVSTLELGDSALYLCASSLQNNLNSPLHFGNGTRLTVT.

The chain is built from TRBV28 and TRBJ1-1, with D possibly being TRBD1 (5 bases). The CDR3 runs to 15 residues. In germline, CDR1 is MDHEN, CDR2 SYDVKM. V lost 6 bases and J 3 bases, leaving 17 bases between the germline ends. CDR3 loop: CASSAGGWMYTEAFF. The CDR3 DNA is TGTGCCAGCAGCGCCGGGGGTTGGATGTACACTGAAGCTTTCTTT.

The count of this clone is one. The rearrangement links TRBV7-2 to TRBJ1-5; D is unresolved. CDR3 length: 13 amino acids. The germline CDR1 and CDR2 sequences are SGHTA and FQGNSA. Trimming left V 5 bases short and J 4 bases short, with 9 bases between. The CDR3 here is CASSRARNQPQHF. The CDR3 nucleotides read TGTGCCAGCAGCCGAGCCAGGAATCAGCCCCAGCATTTT. The whole variable domain, filled in from reference TRBV7-2 and TRBJ1-5, reads GAGVSQSPSNKVTEKGKDVELRCDPISGHTALYWYRQSLGQGLEFLIYFQGNSAPDKSGLPSDRFSAERTGGSVSTLTIQRTQQEDSAVYLCASSRARNQPQHFGDGTRLSIL.

The gene calls are TRBV6-5 and TRBJ2-1; unclear D gene. With 4 bases removed from V and 4 bases from J, the gap between germline ends came to 14 bases. The CDR3 consists of 15 residues. Germline CDR1 MNHEY, CDR2 SVGAGI. The DNA of the CDR3 is TGTGCCAGCAGTTCGCCGTCAGACAAGTACAATGAGCAGTTCTTC. Amino acid sequence: CASSSPSDKYNEQFF.

The rearrangement links TRBV6-5 to TRBJ2-5, with 10 bases aligning to TRBD1. This CDR3 is built from 15 residues. The germline V gene encodes CDR1 MNHEY and CDR2 SVGAGI. With 7 bases clipped from V and 5 bases from J, the junction kept 10 bases outside the gene matches. The CDR3 DNA reads as TGTGCCAGCAATCCCGGGACAGGGGTATGGGAGACCCAGTACTTC. It specifies CASNPGTGVWETQYF.

This clone has a single count. This chain joins TRBV19 and TRBJ2-7; 11 bases line up with TRBD1. V shed 6 bases and J 4 bases; nucleotides not matched to a gene: 8. The germline V gene has CDR1 LNHDA and CDR2 SQIVND (reference sequence). This CDR3 has 15 amino acids. For the CDR3, the DNA is TGTGCCAGTAGCCCTGGACAGGGGGCTGTTTACGAGCAGTACTTC. It specifies CASSPGQGAVYEQYF.

V and J are TRBV28 and TRBJ1-2; unclear D gene. There are 15 residues in the CDR3. Germline V lookup: CDR1 MDHEN, CDR2 SYDVKM. Trimming took 5 bases from V and 8 from J, leaving 21 bases between them. CDR3 sequence: CASSRDRTDRRGYTF. The CDR3 DNA is TGTGCCAGCAGTCGAGACCGAACGGATCGCAGGGGCTACACCTTC.

The chain employs TRBV6-5 and TRBJ2-5, with a weak D call TRBD1 (5 bases). The CDR3 sequence is 15 residues long. Trimming removed 2 bases from V and 5 bases from J, with 15 bases in between. The germline V gene has CDR1 MNHEY and CDR2 SVGAGI. CDR3 in amino acids: CASSYTWTPSETQYF. The CDR3 coding sequence is TGTGCCAGCAGTTACACCTGGACACCCTCGGAGACCCAGTACTTC.

The chain recombines TRBV5-1 with TRBJ2-7; D remains unclear. V lost 0 bases to trimming and J lost 1 base, with 8 bases between them. The length of the CDR3 is 14 residues. CDR1 is SGHRS, CDR2 YFSETQ, per germline. CDR3 bases: TGCGCCAGCAGCTTGGAAGTACGGTCCTACGAGCAGTACTTC. The encoded protein is CASSLEVRSYEQYF.

This chain links TRBV11-3 with TRBJ2-5, with a weak D call TRBD2 (5 bases). The germline V and J ends were trimmed by 5 bases and 4 bases, with 17 bases remaining between them. This CDR3 spans 15 amino acids. CDR1 and CDR2 (germline): SGHNT, YENEEA. The CDR3 loop reads CASSPTGLSGETQYF. CDR3 nucleotides: TGTGCCAGCAGCCCCACCGGACTCTCCGGAGAGACCCAGTACTTC.

The chain combines TRBV12-2 with TRBJ2-2; TRBD1 reflects the table's D call only, with no check against the DNA. TRBV12-2 is a pseudogene locus. The CDR3 has 15 amino acids. DNA for the CDR3: TGTGCAAGTCGCTCAAGGGGACAGCGGACCGGGGAGCTGTTTTTT. This translates into CASRSRGQRTGELFF.

This clone showed up just once. CDR3: CASSPQGQGPYEQYF. DNA for the CDR3: TGTGCCAGCAGTCCCCAGGGACAGGGCCCCTACGAGCAGTACTTC. The chain couples TRBV28 to TRBJ2-7; TRBD1 matches 9 bases. The length of the CDR3 is 15 residues. V dropped 5 bases and J dropped 2; count of bases not matched to a gene: 7. In germline, CDR1 is MDHEN, CDR2 SYDVKM.